This TCR beta chain comes out of a study of shared clonotypes between healthy human individuals. Study-level background: Each donor's CD8 memory used one plate, CD8 naive two, each CD4 subset three. Study-level points and caveats: When compared with the clonotypes that were shared by all four sorted-subset donors, the non-shared clonotypes turned out to have lower generation probabilities.

Assay: immunoSEQ multiplex PCR; the TCRdb copy retains only in-frame clones and omits some. The sample lists roughly 2,500,000 clones; approximately 93% were seen once. The V gene's germline CDR1 is SGHAT and CDR2 FQNNGV. The CDR3 spans 12 residues. V dropped 5 bases and J dropped 10; count of bases not matched to a gene: 5. A remark on this clone: The antigen is not known.

The genes are TRBV11-2 and TRBJ2-1; 7 bases agree with TRBD1. This receptor was obtained from a young man in good health. Some clones in this sample may be carry-over from other donors' samples. The sample taken for sequencing was naive CD4+ T cells from PBMCs. The sample's subset: CD45RA+ positively selected. CDR3 in DNA: TGTGCCAGCAGCCTCGACAGGGCCGAGCAGTTCTTC. Its protein is CASSLDRAEQFF.